What follows are 16 T cell receptor beta chains derived from one specimen sequenced in a study of T cell repertoires in aging, cancer and after chemotherapy. TRB rearrangements spanning V, D and J were amplified using mixed TRB-A/B primers. TCRdb re-called the multiplex PCR reads through MiXCR, storing one row per CDR3 protein. The table has about 1,200 distinct CDR3 sequences, roughly a sixth seen once. Peripheral blood genomic DNA, not sorted cells or RNA, was the template. Specimen: blood. These receptors all stem from a human donor with a solid tumor.

This rearrangement joins TRBV7-9 to TRBJ2-1; possibly TRBD2 for D (5 bases). Deletions cut 5 bases from V and 4 bases from J, with 21 bases between. Germline lookup yields CDR1 SEHNR and CDR2 FQNEAQ (reference sequence). CDR3 length: 17 amino acids. In DNA, the CDR3 is TGTGCCAGCAGCCCGAGTTTCCGACGGGGTAAATACAATGAGCAGTTCTTC. Translating gives CASSPSFRRGKYNEQFF.

V usage is TRBV11-3 and J usage is TRBJ2-1; 9 nucleotides match TRBD1. J lost 7 bases, V lost 4 bases, and 2 bases had no gene match. CDR3 length equals 13 residues. Per germline, CDR1 SGHNT and CDR2 YENEEA. In DNA form, the CDR3 reads TGTGCCAGCAGCTCCGGGACAGGGAATGAGCAGTTCTTC. It codes for CASSSGTGNEQFF.

This clonotype has just a few counts. The chain employs TRBV6-1 and TRBJ1-2; D not certain. Trimming left V 8 bases short and J 4 bases short, with 14 bases between. Germline V gene sequence: CDR1 MNHNS, CDR2 SASEGT. The CDR3 is made up of 13 amino acids. The CDR3 protein is CASSVERSYGYTF. The CDR3 coding sequence is TGTGCCAGCTCAGTGGAGAGGAGCTATGGCTACACCTTC.

V is TRBV4-3 and J is TRBJ1-1, with TRBD1 as a possible D gene (5 bases). The germline CDR1 and CDR2 sequences are LGHNA and YSLEER. This CDR3 region has 14 residues. Trimming took off 1 base at V and 5 bases at J, with 11 bases between the two ends. CDR3: CASSQGLRGTEAFF. The CDR3 nucleotides read TGCGCCAGCAGCCAAGGTCTGAGGGGAACTGAAGCTTTCTTT.

This clonotype is judged large (0.1 to 1%). This sequence joins TRBV11-3 and TRBJ1-1, with D unresolved. Germline assignment: CDR1 SGHNT and CDR2 YENEEA. The CDR3 has 17 amino acids. V lost 1 base to trimming and J lost 0 bases, with 15 bases between them. The CDR3 reads CASSLGAGTYMNTEAFF. CDR3 DNA: TGTGCCAGCAGCTTAGGAGCAGGAACATACATGAACACTGAAGCTTTCTTT.

This chain joins TRBV6-5 and TRBJ1-1; D is uncertain. The CDR3 has 15 residues. Trimming pared 0 bases from V and 4 bases from J, leaving 12 bases between. The germline gives CDR1 MNHEY, CDR2 SVGAGI. CDR3 bases: TGTGCCAGCAGTTACTCAAGTTATCGTTCCACTGAAGCTTTCTTT. It specifies CASSYSSYRSTEAFF.

There are a few counts of this clonotype. The V gene is TRBV5-4, the J gene TRBJ2-7; TRBD2 is a possible D gene (6 bases). The CDR3 has 16 amino acids. The germline V gene has CDR1 SGHNT and CDR2 YYREEE (reference sequence). V was trimmed by 0 bases and J by 0 bases, leaving 13 bases between them. The CDR3 bases are TGTGCCAGCAGCTTGGGGGACCTCGGGGGCTCCTACGAGCAGTACTTC. It translates to CASSLGDLGGSYEQYF.

This clonotype is large within its sample. The chain uses TRBV10-3 and TRBJ1-2; D is ambiguous. The CDR3 spans 13 residues. Germline CDR1 ENHRY, CDR2 SYGVKD. V lost 6 bases, J lost 7 bases, and 15 bases lay in between. The CDR3 coding sequence is TGTGCCATCAGCGATGAAGCTGGAGGTGGCTACACCTTC. Protein: CAISDEAGGGYTF.

The V gene is TRBV5-1, the J gene TRBJ1-2, with D possibly being TRBD1 (5 bases). The V end was cut by 0 bases, the J end by 8 bases, with 14 bases between. From germline, CDR1 is SGHRS and CDR2 YFSETQ. This CDR3 is 14 amino acids long. The CDR3 DNA sequence: TGCGCCAGCAGCTTGGTTTGGGGGTCGGAAGGCTACACCTTC. It is translated as CASSLVWGSEGYTF.

A remark on this clonotype: This may be a read error, as it is one base from a much larger clone. CDR3 nucleotide sequence: TGTACCAGCCAAAAGGGGATTGACTACGAGCAGTACTTC. Residues: CTSQKGIDYEQYF. The chain recombines TRBV6-5 with TRBJ2-7; D perhaps matches TRBD1 (5 bases). The CDR3 totals 13 residues. CDR1 and CDR2 from the germline V gene are MNHEY and SVGAGI.

CDR3 loop: CARGERGTEKLFF. The CDR3 DNA is TGTGCCAGAGGGGAACGGGGTACTGAAAAACTGTTTTTT. The chain uses TRBV7-6 and TRBJ1-4; D perhaps matches TRBD1 (5 bases). This CDR3 contains 13 residues. V lost 9 bases and J 7 bases, leaving 15 bases between the germline ends. Germline V gene lookup returns CDR1 SGHVS and CDR2 FNYEAQ.

There are a few counts of this clonotype. This chain connects TRBV20-1 to TRBJ1-1; no clear D. The CDR3 is made up of 15 amino acids. V was trimmed by 3 bases and J by 0 bases, leaving 14 bases between them. Germline assignment: CDR1 DFQATT and CDR2 SNEGSKA (reference sequence). In nucleotides, the CDR3 is TGCAGTGCTAGGGGAATGGACGCGATGAACACTGAAGCTTTCTTT. This translates into CSARGMDAMNTEAFF.

This sequence joins TRBV11-3 and TRBJ2-5; 8 positions agree with TRBD2. The CDR3 runs 15 residues. Germline values: CDR1 SGHNT, CDR2 YENEEA. The V and J ends lost 6 bases and 5 bases, in that order; junction bases with no gene match: 11. The CDR3 DNA reads TGTGCCAGCAGTCCTGGGGGACTAGTCCGGGAGACCCAGTACTTC. Amino acids: CASSPGGLVRETQYF. The full variable domain, its missing parts supplied by reference TRBV11-3 and TRBJ2-5, is EAGVVQSPRYKIIEKKQPVAFWCNPISGHNTLYWYLQNLGQGPELLIRYENEEAVDDSQLPKDRFSAERLKGVDSTLKIQPAELGDSAVYLCASSPGGLVRETQYFGPGTRLLVL.

By sample share, this clonotype is medium-sized (0.01 to 0.1%). For the CDR3, the DNA is TGTGCCAGCAGTGTGAGTGACAGTCCTCTTTCCTACGAGCAGTACTTC. It encodes CASSVSDSPLSYEQYF. The chain is built from TRBV6-1 and TRBJ2-7; D is perhaps TRBD1 (5 bases). Trimming stripped 4 bases from V and 1 base from J, with 17 bases between. This CDR3 comprises 16 residues. Per the germline V gene, CDR1 is MNHNS and CDR2 is SASEGT.

This clonotype was observed a handful of times. The chain is built from TRBV11-1 and TRBJ1-1; D is ambiguous. V lost 1 base and J lost 9, with 12 bases in between. The CDR3 spans 13 residues. CDR1 is SGHAT, CDR2 FQDESV, per germline (reference sequence). In DNA form, the CDR3 reads TGTGCCAGCAGCTTAGGGGAAGGTTTTAAAGCTTTCTTT. As protein: CASSLGEGFKAFF.

This clonotype is deemed medium-sized. This CDR3 reads CASSPWPKEHTEAFF. Here the CDR3 DNA reads TGTGCCAGTAGTCCCTGGCCCAAGGAGCACACTGAAGCTTTCTTT. The chain has TRBV19 and TRBJ1-1, with D unclear. Trimming pared 5 bases from V and 3 bases from J, leaving 16 bases between. CDR3 length equals 15 residues. Germline CDR1 LNHDA, CDR2 SQIVND (reference sequence).